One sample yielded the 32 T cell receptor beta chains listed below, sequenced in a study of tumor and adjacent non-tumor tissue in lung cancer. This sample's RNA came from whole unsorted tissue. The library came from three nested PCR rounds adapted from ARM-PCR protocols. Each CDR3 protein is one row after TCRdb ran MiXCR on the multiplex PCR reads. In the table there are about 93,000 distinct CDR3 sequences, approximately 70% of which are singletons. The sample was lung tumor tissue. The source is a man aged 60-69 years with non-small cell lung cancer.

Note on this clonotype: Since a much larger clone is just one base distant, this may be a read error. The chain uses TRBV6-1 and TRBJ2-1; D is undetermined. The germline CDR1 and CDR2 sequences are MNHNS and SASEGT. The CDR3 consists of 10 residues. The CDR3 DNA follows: TGTGACAGCAGCTTGAATGAGCAGTCCTTC. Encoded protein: CDSSLNEQSF.

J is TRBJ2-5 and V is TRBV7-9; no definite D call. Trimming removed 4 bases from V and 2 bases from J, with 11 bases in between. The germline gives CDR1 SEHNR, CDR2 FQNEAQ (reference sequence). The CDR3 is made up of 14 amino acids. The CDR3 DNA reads TGTGCCAGCAGCTCTAGAGTCCTTCAAGAGACCCAGTACTTC. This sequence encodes CASSSRVLQETQYF.

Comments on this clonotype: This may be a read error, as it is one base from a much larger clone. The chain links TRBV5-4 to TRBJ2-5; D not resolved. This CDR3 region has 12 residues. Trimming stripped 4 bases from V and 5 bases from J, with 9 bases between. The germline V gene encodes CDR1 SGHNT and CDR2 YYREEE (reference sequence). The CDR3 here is CASSGLGETQYF. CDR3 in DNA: TGTGCCAGCAGCGGCCTCGGGGAGACCCAGTACTTC.

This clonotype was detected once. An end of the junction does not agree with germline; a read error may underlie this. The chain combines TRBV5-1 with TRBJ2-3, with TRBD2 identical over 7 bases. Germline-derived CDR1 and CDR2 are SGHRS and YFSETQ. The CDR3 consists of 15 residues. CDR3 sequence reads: CASSYSGVFTDTQYF. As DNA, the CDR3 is TGCGCCAGCAGCTACAGCGGGGTCTTCACAGATACACAGTATTTT. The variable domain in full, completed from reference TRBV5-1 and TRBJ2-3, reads KAGVTQTPRYLIKTRGQQVTLSCSPISGHRSVSWYQQTPGQGLQFLFEYFSETQRNKGNFPGRFSGRQFSNSRSEMNVSTLELGDSALYLCASSYSGVFTDTQYFGPGTRLTVL.

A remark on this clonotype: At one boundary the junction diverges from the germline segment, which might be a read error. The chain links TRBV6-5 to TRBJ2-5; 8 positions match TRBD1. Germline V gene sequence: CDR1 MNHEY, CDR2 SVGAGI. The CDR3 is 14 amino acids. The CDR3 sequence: CASSFRGRQEAQYF. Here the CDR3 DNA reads TGTGCCAGCAGTTTCAGGGGGCGCCAAGAGGCCCAGTACTTC.

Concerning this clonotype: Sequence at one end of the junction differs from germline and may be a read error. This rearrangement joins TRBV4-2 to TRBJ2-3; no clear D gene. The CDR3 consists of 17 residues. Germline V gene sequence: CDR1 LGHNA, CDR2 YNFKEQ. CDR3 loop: CASGQDIVALGSDTQYF. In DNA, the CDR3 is TGTGCCAGCGGCCAAGATATTGTCGCTCTTGGCTCTGATACGCAGTATTTT.

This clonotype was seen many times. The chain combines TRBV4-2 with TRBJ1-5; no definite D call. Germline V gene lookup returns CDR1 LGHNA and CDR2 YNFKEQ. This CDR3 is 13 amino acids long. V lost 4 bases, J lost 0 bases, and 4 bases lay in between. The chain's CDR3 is CASSPLSNQPQHF. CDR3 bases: TGTGCCAGCAGCCCACTTAGCAATCAGCCCCAGCATTTT.

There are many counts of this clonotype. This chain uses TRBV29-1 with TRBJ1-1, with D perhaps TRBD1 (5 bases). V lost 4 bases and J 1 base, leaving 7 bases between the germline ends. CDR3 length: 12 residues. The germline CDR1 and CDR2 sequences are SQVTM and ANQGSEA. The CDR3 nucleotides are TGCAGCGTTGCTGGGGGGAACACTGAAGCTTTCTTT. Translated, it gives CSVAGGNTEAFF.

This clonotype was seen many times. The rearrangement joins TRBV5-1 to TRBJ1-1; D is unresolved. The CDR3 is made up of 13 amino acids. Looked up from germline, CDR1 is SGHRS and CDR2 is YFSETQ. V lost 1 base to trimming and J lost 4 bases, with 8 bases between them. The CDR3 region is CASSLFEGTEAFF. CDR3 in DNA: TGCGCCAGCAGCTTGTTCGAGGGCACTGAAGCTTTCTTT.

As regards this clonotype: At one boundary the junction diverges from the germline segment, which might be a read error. Here the CDR3 DNA reads TGTGTCAGCAGCTTAGCCCTGACAGGGGGCGGCCAAGAGACCCAGTACTTC. Protein sequence: CVSSLALTGGGQETQYF. The gene calls are TRBV13 and TRBJ2-5; 10 nucleotides agree with TRBD1. Germline V CDR1 and CDR2: PRHDT, FYEKMQ (reference sequence). There are 17 residues in the CDR3.

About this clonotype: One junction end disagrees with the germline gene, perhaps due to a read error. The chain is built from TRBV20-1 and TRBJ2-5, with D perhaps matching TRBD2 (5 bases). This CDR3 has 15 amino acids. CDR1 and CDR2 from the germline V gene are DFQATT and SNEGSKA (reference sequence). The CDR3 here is CSTRDPASPQGTQYF. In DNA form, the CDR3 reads TGCAGTACTAGAGATCCGGCTAGCCCACAAGGGACCCAGTACTTC.

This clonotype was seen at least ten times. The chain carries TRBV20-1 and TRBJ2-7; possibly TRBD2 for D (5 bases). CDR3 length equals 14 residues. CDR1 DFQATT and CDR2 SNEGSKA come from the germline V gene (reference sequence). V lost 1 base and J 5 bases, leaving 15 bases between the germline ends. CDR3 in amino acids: CSARGEGVYHEQYF. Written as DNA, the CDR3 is TGCAGTGCTAGAGGAGAGGGAGTCTACCACGAGCAGTACTTC.

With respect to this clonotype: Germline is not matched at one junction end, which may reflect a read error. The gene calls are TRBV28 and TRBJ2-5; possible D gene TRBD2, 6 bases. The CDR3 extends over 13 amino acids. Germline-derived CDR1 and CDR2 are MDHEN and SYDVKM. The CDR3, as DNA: TGTGCCAGCAGCCCTCGGGACCGGGGGACCCACTACTTC. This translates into CASSPRDRGTHYF.

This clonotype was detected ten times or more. CDR3 coding DNA: TGTGCCAGCAGTGAAGCGTTTTTCGGGGGAGCCTACGAGCAGTACTTC. It is translated as CASSEAFFGGAYEQYF. The chain recombines TRBV6-1 with TRBJ2-7; D possibly corresponds to TRBD2 (6 bases). The CDR3 covers 16 residues. Germline lookup yields CDR1 MNHNS and CDR2 SASEGT. V lost 0 bases and J lost 2, with 14 bases in between.

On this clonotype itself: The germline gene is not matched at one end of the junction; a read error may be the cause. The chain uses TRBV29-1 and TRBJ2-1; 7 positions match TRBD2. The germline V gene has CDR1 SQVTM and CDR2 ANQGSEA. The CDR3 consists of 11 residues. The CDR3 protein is CSVDGPAGMFF. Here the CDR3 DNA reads TGTAGCGTTGACGGGCCAGCGGGAATGTTCTTC.

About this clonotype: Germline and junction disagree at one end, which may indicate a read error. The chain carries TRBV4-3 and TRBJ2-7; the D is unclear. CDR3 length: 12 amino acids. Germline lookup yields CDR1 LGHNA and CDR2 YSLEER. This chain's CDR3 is CVSSQTVSQQYF. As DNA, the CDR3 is TGCGTCAGCAGCCAAACCGTGTCGCAGCAGTACTTC.

The CDR3 DNA sequence: TGTGCCAGCAGCCGGACAGGGCGACTGCAGAACACTGAAGCTTTCTTT. Residues: CASSRTGRLQNTEAFF. The V call is TRBV6-2 or TRBV6-3, the J call TRBJ1-1, with 8 bases lining up with TRBD1. The junction had 10 bases not matched to a gene; V was cut back by 6 bases and J by 1 base. Germline lookup yields CDR1 MNHEY and CDR2 SVGEGT. The CDR3 is 16 amino acids.

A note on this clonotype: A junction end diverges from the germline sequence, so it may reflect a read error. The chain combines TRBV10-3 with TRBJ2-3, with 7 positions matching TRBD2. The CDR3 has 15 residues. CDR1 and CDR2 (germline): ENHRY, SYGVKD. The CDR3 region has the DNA TGTGCCATCAGTGCGGCAGTGACTAGCATAGATACGCAGTATTTT. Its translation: CAISAAVTSIDTQYF.

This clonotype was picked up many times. DNA of the CDR3: TGCAGTGCTTCCCCAGGGCCCCGGAATGAAAAACTGTTTTTT. As protein: CSASPGPRNEKLFF. V and J are TRBV20-1 and TRBJ1-4; D is possibly TRBD1 (5 bases). The CDR3 contains 14 residues. Germline values: CDR1 DFQATT, CDR2 SNEGSKA (reference sequence). V was shortened by 5 bases and J by 5 bases, with 15 bases between the two germline ends.

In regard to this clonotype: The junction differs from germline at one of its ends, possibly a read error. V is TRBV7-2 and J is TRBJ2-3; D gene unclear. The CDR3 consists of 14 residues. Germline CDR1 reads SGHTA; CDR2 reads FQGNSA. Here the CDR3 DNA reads TGTGCCTGCAGCTTAGATACAAGCACAGATACGCAGTATTTT. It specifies CACSLDTSTDTQYF.

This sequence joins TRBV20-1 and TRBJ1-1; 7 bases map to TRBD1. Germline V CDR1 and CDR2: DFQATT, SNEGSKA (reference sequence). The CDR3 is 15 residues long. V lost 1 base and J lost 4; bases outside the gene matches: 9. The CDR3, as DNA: TGCAGTGCTAGAGGAGGCCAGGGGGGATTCACTGAAGCTTTCTTT. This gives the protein CSARGGQGGFTEAFF.

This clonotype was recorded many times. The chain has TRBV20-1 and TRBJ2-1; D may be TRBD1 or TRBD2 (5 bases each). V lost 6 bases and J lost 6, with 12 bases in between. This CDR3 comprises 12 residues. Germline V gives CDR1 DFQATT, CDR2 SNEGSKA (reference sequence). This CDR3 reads CSARDQLNEQFF. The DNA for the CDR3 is TGCAGTGCACGGGACCAACTCAATGAGCAGTTCTTC.

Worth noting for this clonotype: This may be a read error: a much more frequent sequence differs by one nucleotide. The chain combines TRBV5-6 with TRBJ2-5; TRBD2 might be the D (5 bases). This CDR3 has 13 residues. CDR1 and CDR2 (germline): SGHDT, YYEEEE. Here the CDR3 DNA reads TGTGCCAGCAGCTTGGTGGTTGGGGAGACCCAGCACTTC. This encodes CASSLVVGETQHF.

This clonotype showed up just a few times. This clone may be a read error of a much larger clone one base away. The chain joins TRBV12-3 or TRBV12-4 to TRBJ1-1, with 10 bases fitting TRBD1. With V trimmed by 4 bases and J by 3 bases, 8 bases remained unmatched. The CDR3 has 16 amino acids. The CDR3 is CASSYIPGTGDTEAFF. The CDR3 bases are TGTGCCAGCAGTTACATCCCCGGGACAGGGGACACTGAAGCTTTCTTT.

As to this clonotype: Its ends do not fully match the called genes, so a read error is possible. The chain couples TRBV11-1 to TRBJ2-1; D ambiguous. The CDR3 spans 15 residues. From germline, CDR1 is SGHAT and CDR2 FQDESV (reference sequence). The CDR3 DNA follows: TGTGCCAGCAATCCAGAGCCGATTCCATACAATGAGAAGTTCTTC. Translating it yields CASNPEPIPYNEKFF. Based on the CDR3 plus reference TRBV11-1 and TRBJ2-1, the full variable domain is EAEVAQSPRYKITEKSQAVAFWCDPISGHATLYWYRQILGQGPELLVQFQDESVVDDSQLPKDRFSAERLKGVDSTLKIQPAELGDSAMYLCASNPEPIPYNEKFFGPGTRLTVL.

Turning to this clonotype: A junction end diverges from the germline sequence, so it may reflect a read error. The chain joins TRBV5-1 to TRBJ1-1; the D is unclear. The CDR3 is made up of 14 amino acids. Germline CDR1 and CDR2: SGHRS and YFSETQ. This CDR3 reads CASSLDLRSTVAFF. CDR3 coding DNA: TGCGCCAGCAGTTTGGATCTAAGAAGTACTGTAGCTTTCTTT.

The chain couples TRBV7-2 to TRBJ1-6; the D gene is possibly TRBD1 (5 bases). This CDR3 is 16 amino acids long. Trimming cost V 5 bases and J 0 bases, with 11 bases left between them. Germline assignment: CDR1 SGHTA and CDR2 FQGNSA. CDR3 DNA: TGTGCCAGCAGCCCCCGACAGAGCTCCTATAATTCACCCCTCCACTTT. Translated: CASSPRQSSYNSPLHF.

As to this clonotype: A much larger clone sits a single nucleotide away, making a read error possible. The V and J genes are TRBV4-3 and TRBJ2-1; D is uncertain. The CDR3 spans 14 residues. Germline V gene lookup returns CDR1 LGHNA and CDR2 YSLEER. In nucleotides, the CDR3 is TGCGCCCGCAGCCTAGATATGAGAAACAATGAGCAGTTCTTC. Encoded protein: CARSLDMRNNEQFF.

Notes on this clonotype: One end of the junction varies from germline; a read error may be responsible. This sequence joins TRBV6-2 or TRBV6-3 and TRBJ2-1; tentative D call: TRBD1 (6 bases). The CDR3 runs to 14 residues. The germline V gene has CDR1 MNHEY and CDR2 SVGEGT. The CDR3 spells CVSSPPDSYNERFF. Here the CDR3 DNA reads TGTGTCAGCAGCCCCCCGGACAGTTACAATGAGCGGTTCTTC.

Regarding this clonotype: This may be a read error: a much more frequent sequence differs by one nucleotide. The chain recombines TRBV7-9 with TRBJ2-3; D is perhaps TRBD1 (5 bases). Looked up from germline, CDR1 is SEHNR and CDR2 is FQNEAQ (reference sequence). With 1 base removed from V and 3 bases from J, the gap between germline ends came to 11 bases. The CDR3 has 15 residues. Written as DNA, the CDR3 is TGTGCCAGCAGCTTAGAACAGGCAGGGACAGATACGCAGTATTTT. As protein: CASSLEQAGTDTQYF.

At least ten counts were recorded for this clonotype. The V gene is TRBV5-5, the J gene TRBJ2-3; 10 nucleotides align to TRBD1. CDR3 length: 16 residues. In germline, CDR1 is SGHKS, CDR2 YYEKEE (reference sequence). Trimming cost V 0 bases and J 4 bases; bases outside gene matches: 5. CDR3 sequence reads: CASSLGDRGRADTQYF. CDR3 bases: TGTGCCAGCAGCTTGGGGGACAGGGGCAGGGCAGATACGCAGTATTTT. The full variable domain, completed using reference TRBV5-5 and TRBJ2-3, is DAGVTQSPTHLIKTRGQQVTLRCSPISGHKSVSWYQQVLGQGPQFIFQYYEKEERGRGNFPDRFSARQFPNYSSELNVNALLLGDSALYLCASSLGDRGRADTQYFGPGTRLTVL.

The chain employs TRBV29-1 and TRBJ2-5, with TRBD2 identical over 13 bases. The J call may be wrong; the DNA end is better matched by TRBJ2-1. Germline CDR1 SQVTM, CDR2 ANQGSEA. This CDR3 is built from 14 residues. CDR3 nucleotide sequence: TGCAGCGTCCTACTAGCGGGAGGGTTTAATGAGCAGTTCTTC. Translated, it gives CSVLLAGGFNEQFF.